The 10 T cell receptor beta chains presented below share a single source sample, sequenced in a study of control samples from healthy donors and cancer patients. Some clones are missing from TCRdb's copy, which holds only in-frame ones; the method was immunoSEQ multiplex PCR. The data show around 42,000 clones, with roughly 94% seen just once and more than 20% held by the top ten. Input material: blood. The receptors originated from a man aged 55 to 70 in good health.

CDR3 sequence reads: CATSDSLAGGDEQYF. The DNA of the CDR3 is TGTGCCACCAGTGACTCACTAGCGGGAGGAGACGAGCAGTACTTC. This chain joins TRBV24-1 and TRBJ2-7, with 12 bases matching TRBD2. The V and J ends lost 4 bases and 5 bases, in that order; junction bases with no gene match: 5. In germline, CDR1 is KGHDR, CDR2 SFDVKD. The length of the CDR3 is 15 residues.

The chain employs TRBV27 and TRBJ2-1; D is perhaps TRBD1 or TRBD2 (5 bases each). The CDR3 length is 13 residues. Germline V lookup: CDR1 MNHEY, CDR2 SMNVEV (reference sequence). V was shortened by 6 bases and J by 6 bases, with 12 bases between the two germline ends. The CDR3 is CASSWDGGNEQFF. The CDR3, as DNA: TGTGCCAGCAGCTGGGACGGCGGCAATGAGCAGTTCTTC.

The chain carries TRBV5-6 and TRBJ2-7; D may be TRBD2 (6 bases). The CDR3 is 13 residues long. Trimming stripped 2 bases from V and 4 bases from J, with 10 bases between. The V gene's germline CDR1 is SGHDT and CDR2 YYEEEE. For the CDR3, the DNA is TGTGCCAGCAGCTTCGCTAGCGCATACGAGCAGTACTTC. Translation gives CASSFASAYEQYF.

The J gene is TRBJ2-3, the V gene TRBV5-6; 8 bases align to TRBD2. CDR3 length: 15 amino acids. Per the germline V gene, CDR1 is SGHDT and CDR2 is YYEEEE. The ends lost 4 bases at V and 3 bases at J; junction bases unmatched: 7. CDR3 sequence (DNA): TGTGCCAGCAGCAGGGGACTAGTAGCGACAGATACGCAGTATTTT. It yields the protein CASSRGLVATDTQYF.

The gene calls are TRBV6-6 and TRBJ2-2; the match to TRBD1 covers 11 bases. The CDR3 length is 16 residues. Germline CDR1 is MNHNY and CDR2 is SVGAGI (reference sequence). V dropped 7 bases and J dropped 4; count of bases not matched to a gene: 8. The CDR3 region is CASTLPGTGGTGELFF. CDR3 bases: TGTGCCAGCACCTTACCAGGGACAGGGGGCACCGGGGAGCTGTTTTTT.

The chain combines TRBV29-1 with TRBJ2-7, with TRBD1 matching over 9 bases. Germline loops: CDR1 SQVTM, CDR2 ANQGSEA. CDR3 length: 17 amino acids. The V segment lost 0 bases and the J segment 4 bases; nucleotides outside the gene matches: 13. The CDR3 region is CSVEDWDREQGFYEQYF. The CDR3 DNA is TGCAGCGTTGAAGATTGGGACAGGGAGCAGGGTTTTTACGAGCAGTACTTC.

The rearrangement joins TRBV27 to TRBJ1-2; D uncertain. V lost 5 bases to trimming and J lost 7 bases, with 20 bases between them. The CDR3 has 15 residues. Germline V gene data show CDR1 as MNHEY and CDR2 as SMNVEV (reference sequence). The CDR3 sequence: CASSDDGHPLFGYTF. The DNA of the CDR3 is TGTGCCAGCAGTGACGACGGGCACCCTCTATTTGGCTACACCTTC.

The chain joins TRBV6-4 to TRBJ1-5; TRBD1 might be the D (6 bases). Germline CDR1 reads MRHNA; CDR2 reads SNTAGT. V was clipped by 3 bases and J by 1 base, with 13 bases between them. The CDR3 has 16 amino acids. Here the CDR3 reads CASSDCRGVSNQPQHF. The CDR3 DNA is TGTGCCAGCAGTGATTGCAGGGGAGTCAGCAATCAGCCCCAGCATTTT.

This clone was recorded only once. J is TRBJ1-2 and V is TRBV2; the D is unclear. CDR1 and CDR2 (germline): SNHLY, FYNNEI. V lost 6 bases and J 2 bases, leaving 7 bases between the germline ends. The CDR3 sequence is 12 residues long. In DNA, the CDR3 is TGTGCCAGCAGCGCTAGGAACTATGGCTACACCTTC. Translated: CASSARNYGYTF. Variable domain in full (rest from reference TRBV2 and TRBJ1-2): EPEVTQTPSHQVTQMGQEVILRCVPISNHLYFYWYRQILGQKVEFLVSFYNNEISEKSEIFDDQFSVERPDGSNFTLKIRSTKLEDSAMYFCASSARNYGYTFGSGTRLTVV.

This clone was observed a single time. The gene calls are TRBV10-1 and TRBJ2-7, with 9 bases aligning to TRBD1. V lost 3 bases to trimming and J lost 5 bases; unmatched junction nucleotides: 8. The CDR3 is made up of 15 amino acids. Germline CDR1 WNHNN, CDR2 SYGVQD (reference sequence). The CDR3 is CASSDTGTGIDEQYF. The CDR3 DNA reads as TGCGCCAGCAGTGATACCGGGACAGGGATAGACGAGCAGTACTTC.